This TCR beta chain was obtained from a study of blood T cell repertoires in COVID-19. Profiled with immunoSEQ multiplex PCR; TCRdb holds only in-frame clones, not every one. The sample has about 200,000 clones, almost 90% seen once. Sequences were obtained from peripheral blood. The receptor was derived from a man aged 18-30 years with active or convalescent COVID-19.

The CDR3 sequence is CASSQDGGVPYNEQFF. CDR3 in DNA: TGCGCCAGCAGCCAAGATGGAGGGGTCCCCTACAATGAGCAGTTCTTC. V gene TRBV4-3 combines with J gene TRBJ2-1; tentative D call: TRBD2 (6 bases). Trimming removed 0 bases at V and 2 bases at J, with 11 bases between. CDR1 LGHNA and CDR2 YSLEER come from the germline V gene. The CDR3 consists of 16 residues.